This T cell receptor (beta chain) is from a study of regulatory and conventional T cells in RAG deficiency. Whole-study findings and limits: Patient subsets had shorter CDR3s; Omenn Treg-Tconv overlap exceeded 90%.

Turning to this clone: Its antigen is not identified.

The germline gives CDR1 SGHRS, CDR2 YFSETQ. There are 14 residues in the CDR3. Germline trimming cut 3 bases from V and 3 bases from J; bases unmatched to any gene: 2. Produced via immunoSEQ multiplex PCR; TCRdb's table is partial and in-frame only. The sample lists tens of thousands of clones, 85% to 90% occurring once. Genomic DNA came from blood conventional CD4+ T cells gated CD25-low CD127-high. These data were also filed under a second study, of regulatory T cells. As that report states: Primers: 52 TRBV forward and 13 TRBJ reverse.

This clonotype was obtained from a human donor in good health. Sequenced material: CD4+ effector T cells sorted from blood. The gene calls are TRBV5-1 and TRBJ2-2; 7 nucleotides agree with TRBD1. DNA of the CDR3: TGCGCCAGCAGCTCCGGGACAGACACCGGGGAGCTGTTTTTT. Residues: CASSSGTDTGELFF.